This TCR beta chain was recovered during a study of blood T cell repertoires in COVID-19. Study-level background: Spain, Italy and the United States supplied samples that represented acute and convalescent COVID-19. The analysed material was cDNA or gDNA that came from T cells, B-cell-depleted T cells, or PBMCs.

The V gene's germline CDR1 is LGHNA and CDR2 YSLEER. The CDR3 contains 14 residues. Deletions cut 0 bases from V and 7 bases from J, with 9 bases between. In the study's own analysis: Using reference gene primer amplification, nucleated cell counts were estimated. Sequencing was performed with immunoSEQ multiplex PCR; in TCRdb, only in-frame clones are kept and a portion is missing. From that table come the V and J calls and clone size; the DNA was used to work out D and trimming. The sample contains about 150,000 clones, about nine tenths of which appear only once. V is TRBV4-3 and J is TRBJ1-4, with D tentatively TRBD1 (6 bases). This clonotype was obtained from an older woman with active or convalescent COVID-19. Sequences were obtained from peripheral blood. CDR3 sequence reads: CASSQDPRGEKLFF. The CDR3 region has the DNA TGCGCCAGCAGCCAAGATCCCAGGGGTGAAAAACTGTTTTTT.